Shown below are 28 T cell receptor beta chains from a single sample sequenced in a study of cytomegalovirus exposure and HLA in healthy donors. PCR used 60 Vbeta primers and 13 Jbeta primers. Clones were sequenced by immunoSEQ multiplex PCR, and TCRdb holds only the in-frame ones, with some missing. The sample has 110,000 or so clones; about 9.4% are singletons. Material for sequencing was PBMCs. All receptors come from a woman in her forties in good health and CMV-seropositive.

This clone was seen a few times. The V and J genes are TRBV7-3 and TRBJ2-3; tentative D call: TRBD2 (5 bases). The germline V gene encodes CDR1 SGHTA and CDR2 FQGTGA. This CDR3 spans 13 amino acids. Trimming removed 5 bases from V and 6 bases from J, with 12 bases in between. CDR3 nucleotide sequence: TGTGCCAGCAGCCTTGGACCGGGGGATACGCAGTATTTT. It encodes CASSLGPGDTQYF.

The V gene is TRBV5-1, the J gene TRBJ1-2; 9 nucleotides line up with TRBD1. Germline V gene sequence: CDR1 SGHRS, CDR2 YFSETQ. The CDR3 consists of 14 residues. Trimming at V came to 3 bases and at J to 5 bases, leaving 5 bases not matched to a gene. CDR3 DNA sequence: TGCGCCAGCAGCTCGCTAGACAGGGGGTATGGCTACACCTTC. It yields the protein CASSSLDRGYGYTF.

This clone occurred a few times. This chain links TRBV4-1 with TRBJ2-7; D is unresolved. V was cut by 0 bases and J by 0 bases, with 9 bases left in between. The CDR3 runs to 15 residues. CDR1 is MGHRA and CDR2 is YSYEKL in the germline V gene. CDR3 region: CASSQDPAVSYEQYF. The CDR3 DNA reads as TGCGCCAGCAGCCAAGATCCGGCGGTCTCCTACGAGCAGTACTTC.

This clone has more than one count but fewer than ten. The rearrangement joins TRBV7-9 to TRBJ2-7; no reliable D call. The germline V and J ends were trimmed by 5 bases and 3 bases, with 5 bases remaining between them. The CDR3 runs to 11 residues. CDR1 is SEHNR, CDR2 FQNEAQ, per germline (reference sequence). Here the CDR3 reads CASSLSYEQYF. The CDR3 DNA is TGTGCCAGCAGCCTCAGCTACGAGCAGTACTTC.

On this clone itself: A read error may produce the germline difference seen at one junction end. The rearrangement joins TRBV7-9 to TRBJ1-1; no firm D call. This CDR3 is 10 amino acids long. CDR1 and CDR2 (germline): SEHNR, FQNEAQ (reference sequence). The CDR3 DNA is TGTGCCGGCAGCTCCTACGAAGCTTTCTTT. It translates to CAGSSYEAFF. Drawing the rest from reference TRBV7-9 and TRBJ1-1, the complete variable domain is DTGVSQNPRHKITKRGQNVTFRCDPISEHNRLYWYRQTLGQGPEFLTYFQNEAQLEKSRLLSDRFSAERPKGSFSTLEIQRTEQGDSAMYLCAGSSYEAFFGQGTRLTVV.

This rearrangement joins TRBV4-2 to TRBJ1-5, with 9 bases fitting TRBD1. V lost 2 bases to trimming and J lost 6 bases; unmatched junction nucleotides: 8. The CDR3 sequence is 16 residues long. CDR1 is LGHNA and CDR2 is YNFKEQ in the germline V gene. CDR3 amino acids: CASSQTGTGHVQPQHF. The DNA of the CDR3 is TGTGCCAGCAGCCAAACCGGGACAGGGCATGTTCAGCCCCAGCATTTT.

The J gene is TRBJ1-2, the V gene TRBV19; D perhaps matches TRBD1 (6 bases). The CDR3 totals 15 residues. The V end was cut by 4 bases, the J end by 1 base, with 13 bases between. Germline V CDR1 and CDR2: LNHDA, SQIVND (reference sequence). Written as DNA, the CDR3 is TGTGCCAGTAGTACCCCTGGACAGCATAACTATGGCTACACCTTC. Translation gives CASSTPGQHNYGYTF. Looking up the rest from reference TRBV19 and TRBJ1-2 gives the full variable domain: DGGITQSPKYLFRKEGQNVTLSCEQNLNHDAMYWYRQDPGQGLRLIYYSQIVNDFQKGDIAEGYSVSREKKESFPLTVTSAQKNPTAFYLCASSTPGQHNYGYTFGSGTRLTVV.

This rearrangement joins TRBV5-5 to TRBJ1-2; maybe TRBD1 (5 bases). This CDR3 is 14 amino acids long. Germline V CDR1 and CDR2: SGHKS, YYEKEE (reference sequence). V lost 0 bases to trimming and J lost 4 bases, with 10 bases between them. CDR3 loop: CASSLAREAYGYTF. For the CDR3, the DNA is TGTGCCAGCAGCTTGGCCAGGGAAGCCTATGGCTACACCTTC.

V usage is TRBV2 and J usage is TRBJ1-1; unclear D gene. CDR1 and CDR2 from the germline V gene are SNHLY and FYNNEI. This CDR3 contains 12 residues. The ends were cut back, 1 base at V and 6 bases at J, with 6 bases in the middle. The CDR3 region is CASSEGGSEAFF. The CDR3 DNA reads as TGTGCCAGCAGTGAAGGAGGATCTGAAGCTTTCTTT.

The CDR3 DNA is TGTGCCATCAGTGAGAAAGCGACTTCCTACAATGAGCAGTTCTTC. Encoded protein: CAISEKATSYNEQFF. J is TRBJ2-1 and V is TRBV10-3; D gene ambiguous. Germline V gives CDR1 ENHRY, CDR2 SYGVKD. V shed 2 bases and J shed 1 base, with 9 bases lying between them. This CDR3 has 15 amino acids.

The rearrangement joins TRBV7-6 to TRBJ1-1; possible D gene TRBD1, 5 bases. This CDR3 region has 11 residues. V lost 6 bases and J 8 bases, leaving 10 bases between the germline ends. Germline-derived CDR1 and CDR2 are SGHVS and FNYEAQ. CDR3 DNA: TGTGCCAGCAGTGAGGGGAGGGAAGCTTTCTTT. Amino acids: CASSEGREAFF.

The rearrangement joins TRBV7-2 to TRBJ1-1; tentatively, D is TRBD1 (5 bases). The CDR3 has 15 residues. From germline, CDR1 is SGHTA and CDR2 FQGNSA. V lost 5 bases and J 8 bases, leaving 21 bases between the germline ends. CDR3 nucleotide sequence: TGTGCCAGCAGCCTGAGACAGCTAACGAAAGCGGAAGCTTTCTTT. It codes for CASSLRQLTKAEAFF.

J is TRBJ2-3 and V is TRBV5-4; 8 bases agree with TRBD2. Germline V CDR1 and CDR2: SGHNT, YYREEE (reference sequence). This CDR3 is 15 amino acids long. V dropped 4 bases and J dropped 1; count of bases not matched to a gene: 5. The DNA of the CDR3 is TGTGCCAGCAGCGGACGGGGGGGCGGCACAGATACGCAGTATTTT. This gives the protein CASSGRGGGTDTQYF. Full variable domain (outside the CDR3, taken from reference TRBV5-4 and TRBJ2-3): ETGVTQSPTHLIKTRGQQVTLRCSSQSGHNTVSWYQQALGQGPQFIFQYYREEENGRGNFPPRFSGLQFPNYSSELNVNALELDDSALYLCASSGRGGGTDTQYFGPGTRLTVL.

V usage is TRBV2 and J usage is TRBJ2-5; weak D call: TRBD1 (6 bases). The V end was cut by 7 bases, the J end by 3 bases, with 15 bases between. The CDR3 contains 14 residues. The germline V gene has CDR1 SNHLY and CDR2 FYNNEI. The CDR3 sequence is CASTQDRTEETQYF. DNA of the CDR3: TGTGCCAGCACCCAAGACAGGACAGAAGAGACCCAGTACTTC.

This clone was seen more than once but under ten times. In the same sample, other DNA sequences code for this CDR3. The rearrangement links TRBV5-1 to TRBJ2-2; TRBD1 matches 8 bases. CDR3 length: 15 amino acids. Germline loops: CDR1 SGHRS, CDR2 YFSETQ. Losses at the gene ends were 4 bases for V and 4 bases for J; bases not matched to a gene: 6. CDR3 nucleotide sequence: TGCGCCAGCAGCCTCGGACAGGGCGGCACCGGGGAGCTGTTTTTT. Protein sequence: CASSLGQGGTGELFF. The whole variable domain, filled in from reference TRBV5-1 and TRBJ2-2, reads KAGVTQTPRYLIKTRGQQVTLSCSPISGHRSVSWYQQTPGQGLQFLFEYFSETQRNKGNFPGRFSGRQFSNSRSEMNVSTLELGDSALYLCASSLGQGGTGELFFGEGSRLTVL.

This clone has more than one count but fewer than ten. The V and J genes are TRBV5-1 and TRBJ2-5, with 8 bases lining up with TRBD2. The CDR3 is 15 residues long. From germline, CDR1 is SGHRS and CDR2 YFSETQ. V lost 3 bases to trimming and J lost 10 bases; unmatched junction nucleotides: 14. The CDR3: CASSSERGTPGDQYF. CDR3 in DNA: TGCGCCAGCAGCTCGGAGCGGGGGACCCCGGGGGACCAGTACTTC.

V and J are TRBV4-1 and TRBJ1-3; D unclear. V gave up 0 bases and J gave up 3 bases, with 9 bases separating them. There are 15 residues in the CDR3. CDR1 and CDR2 (germline): MGHRA, YSYEKL. This CDR3 reads CASSQDMGVGNTIYF. CDR3 DNA sequence: TGCGCCAGCAGCCAAGATATGGGAGTTGGAAACACCATATATTTT.

This clone has just a few counts. The CDR3, as DNA: TGTGCCAGCAGTGTTAGCGGGGGGGCCAGACAGACCCAGTACTTC. It encodes CASSVSGGARQTQYF. The rearrangement links TRBV6-6 to TRBJ2-5; 11 nucleotides align to TRBD2. Germline values: CDR1 MNHNY, CDR2 SVGAGI (reference sequence). The CDR3 has 15 residues. After removal of 5 bases from V and 6 bases from J, the junction contained 8 bases not matched to a gene.

Written as DNA, the CDR3 is TGTGCCAGCAGCCAAGATGCAGAGGTGGCTGGGGCCAACGTCCTGACTTTC. Residues: CASSQDAEVAGANVLTF. The chain combines TRBV4-2 with TRBJ2-6; D gene uncertain. Germline lookup yields CDR1 LGHNA and CDR2 YNFKEQ. The length of the CDR3 is 17 residues. V lost 0 bases and J 2 bases, leaving 11 bases between the germline ends.

The chain is built from TRBV9 and TRBJ1-1; TRBD1 matches at 7 bases. Germline V gives CDR1 SGDLS, CDR2 YYNGEE. The CDR3 runs 16 residues. The ends lost 4 bases at V and 2 bases at J; junction bases unmatched: 11. The CDR3 DNA follows: TGTGCCAGCAGCCCCAATTCGGGACAGAGTAACACTGAAGCTTTCTTT. It translates to CASSPNSGQSNTEAFF.

This clone was seen a handful of times. The chain is built from TRBV10-2 and TRBJ1-6; 7 bases map to TRBD1. The CDR3 is 16 residues long. Trimming removed 4 bases from V and 6 bases from J; junction bases left unmatched: 9. The germline CDR1 and CDR2 sequences are WSHSY and SAAADI. CDR3 sequence: CASSVEGAAGNSPLHF. The CDR3 DNA reads TGCGCCAGCAGTGTCGAGGGGGCAGCGGGTAATTCACCCCTCCACTTT.

The gene calls are TRBV5-4 and TRBJ2-3, with D possibly TRBD2 on 6 matching bases. From germline, CDR1 is SGHNT and CDR2 YYREEE (reference sequence). The V and J ends lost 6 bases and 5 bases respectively, with 13 bases between them. CDR3 size: 13 residues. CDR3 nucleotide sequence: TGTGCCAGCATCCGGCGGGGCGGAGATACGCAGTATTTT. Protein sequence: CASIRRGGDTQYF.

This clone was detected only a few times. The chain is built from TRBV5-1 and TRBJ2-3; TRBD2 aligns across 12 bases. Unmatched junction bases numbered 6, after V lost 4 bases and J lost 0 bases. The CDR3 consists of 17 residues. Germline CDR1 SGHRS, CDR2 YFSETQ. CDR3 nucleotide sequence: TGCGCCAGCAGCCGACTAGCGGGGGCCCTTAGCACAGATACGCAGTATTTT. This translates into CASSRLAGALSTDTQYF.

The chain uses TRBV30 and TRBJ2-3, with D possibly being TRBD2 (6 bases). CDR1 is GTSNPN, CDR2 SVGIG, per germline (reference sequence). Trimming removed 7 bases at V and 0 bases at J, with 11 bases between. CDR3 length: 13 residues. The CDR3, as DNA: TGTGCCTCCGACCGGGGGAGCACAGATACGCAGTATTTT. Translation gives CASDRGSTDTQYF. Supplemented by reference TRBV30 and TRBJ2-3, the full variable domain reads SQTIHQWPATLVQPVGSPLSLECTVEGTSNPNLYWYRQAAGRGLQLLFYSVGIGQISSEVPQNLSASRPQDRQFILSSKKLLLSDSGFYLCASDRGSTDTQYFGPGTRLTVL.

This clone showed up just a few times. The genes are TRBV14 and TRBJ2-7, with 7 bases matching TRBD1. V gave up 4 bases and J gave up 3 bases; unmatched junction bases: 6. Germline V gene lookup returns CDR1 SGHDN and CDR2 FVKESK. The CDR3 spans 14 residues. The CDR3: CASSLPGQHYEQYF. For the CDR3, the DNA is TGTGCCAGCAGCCTTCCGGGACAGCACTACGAGCAGTACTTC.

This clone turned up a few times. The chain employs TRBV10-3 and TRBJ1-1, with TRBD1 identical over 7 bases. J gave up 3 bases and V 3 bases, and 4 bases lay outside the gene matches. This CDR3 contains 14 residues. Germline V gene sequence: CDR1 ENHRY, CDR2 SYGVKD. In DNA form, the CDR3 reads TGTGCCATCAGTGATGGCAGGGGGGACACTGAAGCTTTCTTT. It codes for CAISDGRGDTEAFF.

This sequence joins TRBV19 and TRBJ2-5; no clear D. The J call may be wrong; the DNA end is better matched by TRBJ2-7. The germline V gene has CDR1 LNHDA and CDR2 SQIVND (reference sequence). The CDR3 is made up of 13 amino acids. This chain's CDR3 is CASSIGQSYEQYF. The CDR3 DNA sequence: TGTGCCAGTAGTATTGGGCAATCCTACGAGCAGTACTTC.

The V call is TRBV5-1, the J call TRBJ1-2, with D tentatively TRBD1 (5 bases). This CDR3 is built from 14 residues. V was clipped by 5 bases and J by 7 bases, with 18 bases between them. Germline V gene sequence: CDR1 SGHRS, CDR2 YFSETQ. The CDR3 reads CASRRGAEGSGYTF. The CDR3 DNA is TGCGCCAGCAGACGAGGGGCGGAGGGTAGTGGCTACACCTTC.